This TCR beta chain comes out of a study of blood T cell repertoires in COVID-19. Whole-study context: Both acute and convalescent COVID-19 samples were obtained from the United States, Italy and Spain. PBMCs, B-cell-depleted T cells, or T cells were the source of the cDNA or gDNA that made up the material.

The length of the CDR3 is 11 residues. The germline V gene has CDR1 DFQATT and CDR2 SNEGSKA (reference sequence). Trimming stripped 3 bases from V and 4 bases from J, with 6 bases between. Assay: immunoSEQ multiplex PCR; the TCRdb copy retains only in-frame clones and omits some. The repertoire consists of around 180,000 clones, with roughly nine tenths occurring once and the leading ten covering 20% to 30%. J is TRBJ1-2 and V is TRBV20-1; D is unclear. The TCR sequence derives from a man aged 55 to 70 with acute or convalescent COVID-19. The sequencing input was peripheral blood. Here the CDR3 DNA reads TGCAGTGCTAGTTCTCGCTATGGCTACACCTTC. Its translation: CSASSRYGYTF.